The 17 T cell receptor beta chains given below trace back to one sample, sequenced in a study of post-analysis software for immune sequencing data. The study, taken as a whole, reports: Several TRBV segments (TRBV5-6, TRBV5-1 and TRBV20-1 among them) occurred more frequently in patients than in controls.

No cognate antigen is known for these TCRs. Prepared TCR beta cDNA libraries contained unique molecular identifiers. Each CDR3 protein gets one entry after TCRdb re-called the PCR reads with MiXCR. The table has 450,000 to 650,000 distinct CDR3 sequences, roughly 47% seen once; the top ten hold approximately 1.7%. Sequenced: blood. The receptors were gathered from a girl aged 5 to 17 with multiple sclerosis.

CDR3 sequence reads: CASSLSRPNEQFF. CDR3 sequence (DNA): TGTGCCAGCAGCTTATCTAGACCCAATGAGCAGTTCTTC. The rearrangement joins TRBV11-3 to TRBJ2-1; D unresolved. This CDR3 is 13 amino acids long. V lost 2 bases and J 6 bases, leaving 8 bases between the germline ends. The germline V gene encodes CDR1 SGHNT and CDR2 YENEEA.

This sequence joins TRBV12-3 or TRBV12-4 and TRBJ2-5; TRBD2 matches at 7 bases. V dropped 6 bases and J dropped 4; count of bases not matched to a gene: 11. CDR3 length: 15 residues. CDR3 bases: TGTGCCAGCAGCCCCTCGTGGCCGGGAGGAGAGACCCAGTACTTC. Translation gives CASSPSWPGGETQYF.

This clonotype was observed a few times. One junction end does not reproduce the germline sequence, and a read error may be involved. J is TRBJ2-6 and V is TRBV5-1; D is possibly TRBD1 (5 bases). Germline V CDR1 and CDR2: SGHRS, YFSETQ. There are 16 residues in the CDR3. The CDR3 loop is CASSSALNSGANVRTF. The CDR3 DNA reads TGCGCCAGCAGCTCCGCACTGAACTCTGGGGCCAACGTCCGGACTTTC.

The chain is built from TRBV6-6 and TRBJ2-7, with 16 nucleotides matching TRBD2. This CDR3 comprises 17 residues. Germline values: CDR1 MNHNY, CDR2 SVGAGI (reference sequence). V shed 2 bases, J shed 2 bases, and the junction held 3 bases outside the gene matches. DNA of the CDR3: TGTGCCAGCAGTTACGGGACTAGCGGGAGGGCCCCCTACGAGCAGTACTTC. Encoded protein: CASSYGTSGRAPYEQYF.

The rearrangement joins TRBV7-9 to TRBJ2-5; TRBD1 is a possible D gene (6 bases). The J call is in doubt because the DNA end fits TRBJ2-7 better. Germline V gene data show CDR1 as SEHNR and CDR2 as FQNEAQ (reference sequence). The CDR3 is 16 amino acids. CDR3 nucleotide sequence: TGTGCCAGCAGCTTAGGGCCCCGGACAGATAGTAGCGAGCAGTACTTC. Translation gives CASSLGPRTDSSEQYF.

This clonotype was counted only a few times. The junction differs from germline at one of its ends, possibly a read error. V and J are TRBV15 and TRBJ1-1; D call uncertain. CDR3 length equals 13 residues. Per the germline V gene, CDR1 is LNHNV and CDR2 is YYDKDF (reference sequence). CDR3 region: CATSGDRNTKAFF. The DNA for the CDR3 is TGTGCCACCAGCGGGGATCGGAACACTAAAGCTTTCTTT.

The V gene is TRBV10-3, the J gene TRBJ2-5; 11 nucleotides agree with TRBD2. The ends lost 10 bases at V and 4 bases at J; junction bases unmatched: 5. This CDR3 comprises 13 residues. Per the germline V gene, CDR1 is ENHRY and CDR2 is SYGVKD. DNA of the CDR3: TGTGCCACGGGACTAGCGGTACCAGAGACCCAGTACTTC. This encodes CATGLAVPETQYF.

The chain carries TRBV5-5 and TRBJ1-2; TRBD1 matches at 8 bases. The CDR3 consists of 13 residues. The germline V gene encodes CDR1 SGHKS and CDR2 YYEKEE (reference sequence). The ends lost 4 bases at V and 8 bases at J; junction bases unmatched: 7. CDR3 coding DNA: TGTGCCAGCAGCATCCTGACAGGGGACGGCTACACCTTC. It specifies CASSILTGDGYTF.

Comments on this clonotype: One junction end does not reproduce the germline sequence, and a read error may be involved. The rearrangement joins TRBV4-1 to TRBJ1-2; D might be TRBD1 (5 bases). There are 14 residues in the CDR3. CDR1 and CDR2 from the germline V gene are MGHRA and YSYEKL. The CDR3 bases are TGCGCCAGCAGGCAAGCCGGGGCTCGGTATGGCTACACCTTC. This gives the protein CASRQAGARYGYTF.

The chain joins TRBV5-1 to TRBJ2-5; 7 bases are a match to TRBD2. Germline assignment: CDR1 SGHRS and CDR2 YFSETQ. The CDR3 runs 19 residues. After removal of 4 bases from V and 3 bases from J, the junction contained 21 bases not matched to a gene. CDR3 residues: CASSPAVGWASGSEETQYF. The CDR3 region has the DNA TGCGCCAGCAGCCCGGCCGTTGGTTGGGCTAGCGGCTCCGAAGAGACCCAGTACTTC.

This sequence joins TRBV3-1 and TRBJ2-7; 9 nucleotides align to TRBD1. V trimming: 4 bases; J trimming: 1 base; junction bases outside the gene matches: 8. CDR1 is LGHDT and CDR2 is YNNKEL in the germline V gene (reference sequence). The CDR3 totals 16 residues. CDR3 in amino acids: CASSLKTGGMSYEQYF. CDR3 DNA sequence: TGTGCCAGCAGCCTAAAGACAGGGGGAATGTCCTACGAGCAGTACTTC.

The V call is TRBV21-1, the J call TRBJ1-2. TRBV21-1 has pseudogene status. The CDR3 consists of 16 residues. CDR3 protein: CASSKASPGPNYGYTF. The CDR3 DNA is TGTGCCAGCAGCAAAGCTTCCCCAGGGCCAAACTATGGCTACACCTTC.

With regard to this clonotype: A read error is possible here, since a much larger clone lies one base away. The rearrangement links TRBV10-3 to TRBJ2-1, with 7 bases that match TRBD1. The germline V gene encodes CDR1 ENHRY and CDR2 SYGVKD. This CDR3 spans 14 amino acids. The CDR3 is CAISEGQAYDEQFF. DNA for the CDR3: TGTGCCATCAGTGAGGGACAGGCCTACGATGAGCAGTTCTTC.

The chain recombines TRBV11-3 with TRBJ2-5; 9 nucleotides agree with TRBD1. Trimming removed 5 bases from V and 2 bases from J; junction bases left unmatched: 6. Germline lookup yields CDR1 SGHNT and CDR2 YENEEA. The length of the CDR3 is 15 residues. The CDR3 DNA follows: TGTGCCAGCAGCCGGGACAGGGTCAGGCAAGAGACCCAGTACTTC. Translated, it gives CASSRDRVRQETQYF.

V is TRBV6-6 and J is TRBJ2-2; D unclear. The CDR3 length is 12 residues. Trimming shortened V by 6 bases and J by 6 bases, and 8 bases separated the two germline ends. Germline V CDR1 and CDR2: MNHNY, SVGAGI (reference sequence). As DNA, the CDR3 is TGTGCCAGCAGACCTCCACCCGGGGAGCTGTTTTTT. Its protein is CASRPPPGELFF.

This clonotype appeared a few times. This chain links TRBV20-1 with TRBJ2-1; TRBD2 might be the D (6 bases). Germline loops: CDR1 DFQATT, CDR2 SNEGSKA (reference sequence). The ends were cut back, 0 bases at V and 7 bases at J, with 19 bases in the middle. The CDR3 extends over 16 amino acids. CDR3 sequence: CSARDLSSVRSNEQFF. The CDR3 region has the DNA TGCAGTGCTAGAGATCTCTCTAGCGTTCGTAGTAATGAGCAGTTCTTC.

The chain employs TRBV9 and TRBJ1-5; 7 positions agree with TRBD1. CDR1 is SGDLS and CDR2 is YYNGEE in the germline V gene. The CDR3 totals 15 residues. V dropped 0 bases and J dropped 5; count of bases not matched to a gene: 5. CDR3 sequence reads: CASSVEGQSYQPQHF. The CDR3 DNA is TGTGCCAGCAGCGTAGAGGGACAGAGTTATCAGCCCCAGCATTTT.